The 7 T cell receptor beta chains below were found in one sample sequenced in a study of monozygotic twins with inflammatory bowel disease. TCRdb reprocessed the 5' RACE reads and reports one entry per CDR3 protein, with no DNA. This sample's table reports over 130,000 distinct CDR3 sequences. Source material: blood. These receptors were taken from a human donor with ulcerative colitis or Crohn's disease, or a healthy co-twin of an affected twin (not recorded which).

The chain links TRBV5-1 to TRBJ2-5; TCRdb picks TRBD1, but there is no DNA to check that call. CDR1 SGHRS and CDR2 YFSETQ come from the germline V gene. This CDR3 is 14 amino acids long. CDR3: CASNLGQGEGTQYF.

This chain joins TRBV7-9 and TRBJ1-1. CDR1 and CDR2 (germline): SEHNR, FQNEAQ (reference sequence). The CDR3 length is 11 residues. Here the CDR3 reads CASSYSTEAFF.

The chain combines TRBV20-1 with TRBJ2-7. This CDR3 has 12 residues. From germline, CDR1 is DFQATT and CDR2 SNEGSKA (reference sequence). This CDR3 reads CSAPTGPYEQYF.

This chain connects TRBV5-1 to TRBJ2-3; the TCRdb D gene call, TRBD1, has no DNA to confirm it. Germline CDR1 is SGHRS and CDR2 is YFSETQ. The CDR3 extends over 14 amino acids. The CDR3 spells CASTQGGVTDTQYF.

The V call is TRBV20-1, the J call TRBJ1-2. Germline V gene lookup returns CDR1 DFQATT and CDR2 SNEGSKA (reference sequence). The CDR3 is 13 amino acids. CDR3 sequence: CSAKAVAAYGYTF.

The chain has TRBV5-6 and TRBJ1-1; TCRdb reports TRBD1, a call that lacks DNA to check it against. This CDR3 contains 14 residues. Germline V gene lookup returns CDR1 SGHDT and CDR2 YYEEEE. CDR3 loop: CASSTGQGAMVAFF.

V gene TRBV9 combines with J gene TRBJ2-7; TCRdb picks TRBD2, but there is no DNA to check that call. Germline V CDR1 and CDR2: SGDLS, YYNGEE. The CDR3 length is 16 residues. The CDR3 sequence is CASSAEGGIAPYEQYF.